This TCR beta chain was documented in a study of control samples from healthy donors and cancer patients (dated by TCRdb to about 2020). The CDR3 starts with the cysteine, ends with the phenylalanine, and has 14 residues. The retained sequence is limited to the CDR3, 42 bases, with the frame set at the first base. As encoded in the germline V gene, CDR1 is MNHEY while CDR2 is SVGAGI. Deletion took 6 bases off V and 0 bases off J, with a span of 8 bases between the germline ends. Library preparation employed the immunoSEQ multiplex PCR assay. This is the immuneACCESS table as TCRdb keeps it, with only in-frame sequences that have V and J called. A part of the clones is gone; compared with another copy, unresolved V genes explain less than half, and the rest is unexplained. The sample includes 91,000 or so clones, with approximately 90% observed a single time. The ten top clones hold over 0.85% of the sample.

Details on this clone: Its recognized antigen is unknown. No base quality values were provided; no much bigger clone lies one nucleotide off.

Sequencing was performed on blood. The receptor was derived from a woman aged 30 to 39 in good health. The rearrangement combines TRBV6-5 with TRBJ1-4, with no reliable assignment of the D segment. The encoded CDR3 is CASSLGATNEKLFF. The nucleotide sequence is given as TGTGCCAGCAGCCTGGGAGCAACTAATGAAAAACTGTTTTTT.